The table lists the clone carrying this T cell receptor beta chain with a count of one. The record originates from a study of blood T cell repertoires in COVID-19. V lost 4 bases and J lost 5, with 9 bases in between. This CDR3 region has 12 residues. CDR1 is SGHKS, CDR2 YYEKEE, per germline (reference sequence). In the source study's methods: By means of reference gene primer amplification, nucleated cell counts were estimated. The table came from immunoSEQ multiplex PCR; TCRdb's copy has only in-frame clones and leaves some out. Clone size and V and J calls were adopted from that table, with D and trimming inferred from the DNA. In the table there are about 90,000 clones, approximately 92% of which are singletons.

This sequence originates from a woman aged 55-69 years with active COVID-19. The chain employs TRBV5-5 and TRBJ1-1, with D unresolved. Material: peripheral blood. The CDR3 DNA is TGTGCCAGCAGCCGATACCGGACTGAAGCTTTCTTT. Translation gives CASSRYRTEAFF.